This is a list of T cell receptor beta chains from one sample in a study of T-cell reconstitution after alpha-beta-depleted transplantation in children. TCRdb reprocessed the PCR reads via MiXCR and lists one record per CDR3 protein. Of 500,000 to 650,000 distinct CDR3 sequences detected, 10% to 15% appear once; the ten largest clones hold 2% to 2.5%. Sequencing used PBMCs, mostly from graft donor cells, obtained 360 days after TCRalphabeta/CD19-depleted stem cell transplant. The receptors originated from a male patient younger than 18 who had a stem cell transplant for acute myeloid leukemia, so the T cells may come from the graft donor. Both conserved end residues are part of each CDR3. A D gene is named only where the DNA matches it firmly. Part of the rows lack a size; the others show once, few, many or a class for expanded clones.

d_gene,abundance,j_gene,v_gene,CDR3aa,CDR3nt
-,-,TRBJ2-3,TRBV7-8,CASSLADRKQYF,TGTGCCAGCAGCTTAGCTGACAGAAAGCAGTATTTT
-,-,TRBJ2-1,TRBV5-6,CASSLLGASVYNEQFF,TGTGCCAGCAGCTTGTTGGGGGCTAGCGTGTACAATGAGCAGTTCTTC
-,many,TRBJ2-7,TRBV12-3/TRBV12-4,CASSFSAGTIYEQYF,TGTGCCAGCAGTTTTTCGGCGGGGACGATCTACGAGCAGTACTTC
-,few,TRBJ1-3,TRBV4-3,CASSQDAQVSGNTIYF,TGCGCCAGCAGCCAAGATGCGCAGGTCTCTGGAAACACCATATATTTT
TRBD1,few,TRBJ1-1,TRBV11-2,CASIPSRSGGFTEAFF,TGTGCCAGCATCCCCAGTCGGTCAGGGGGCTTCACTGAAGCTTTCTTT
TRBD1,few,TRBJ2-7,TRBV10-3,CAISERTGLYEQYF,TGTGCCATCAGTGAAAGGACAGGACTCTACGAGCAGTACTTC
TRBD2,few,TRBJ2-2,TRBV24-1,CATSDPGLAVGELFF,TGTGCCACCAGTGACCCTGGACTAGCTGTCGGGGAGCTGTTTTTT
TRBD2,-,TRBJ2-5,TRBV7-6,CASSLRAGATVPSNIETEYF,TGTGCCAGCAGCCTACGAGCGGGAGCCACCGTCCCGTCCAATATAGAGACCGAGTACTTC
-,-,TRBJ2-3,TRBV5-6,CASSLWAGRTDTQYF,TGTGCCAGCAGCTTGTGGGCAGGACGGACAGATACGCAGTATTTT
-,-,TRBJ1-2,TRBV6-1,CASTGAHGRYGYTF,TGTGCCAGCACGGGGGCTCACGGCCGGTATGGCTACACCTTC
TRBD2,few,TRBJ2-5,TRBV4-3,CASSQGTSGNTLQETQYF,TGCGCCAGCAGCCAAGGGACTAGCGGGAATACCCTCCAAGAGACCCAGTACTTC
TRBD1,-,TRBJ2-7,TRBV20-1,CSAPFWDRGMYF,TGCAGTGCTCCCTTTTGGGACAGGGGAATGTACTTC
TRBD2,many,TRBJ2-1,TRBV12-3/TRBV12-4,CASTIATSGLNNEQFF,TGTGCCAGCACCATAGCCACTAGCGGGTTGAACAATGAGCAGTTCTTC
TRBD1,few,TRBJ1-1,TRBV28,CASSSGTAEAFF,TGTGCCAGCAGTTCAGGGACAGCTGAAGCTTTCTTT